This T cell receptor beta chain originates from a study of blood T cell repertoires in COVID-19. In the study overall: Sample material is recorded as cDNA or gDNA derived from T cells, B-cell-depleted T cells, or PBMCs.

The authors' processing: Amplified reference gene primers provided the basis for estimating nucleated cell counts. Profiled with immunoSEQ multiplex PCR; TCRdb holds only in-frame clones, not every one. V and J calls and clone size are copied from that table; D and trimming were computed from the DNA. The table shows about 260,000 clones, with 75% to 90% occurring only once. CDR1 and CDR2 (germline): MNHEY, SVGEGT. The V end was cut by 2 bases, the J end by 3 bases, with 14 bases between. The CDR3 has 16 residues. Participants were aged about 18 to 89 years from roughly 26 US areas. Grouping used clinical history reported by participants in a survey and questionnaire.

Input material: PBMCs or T cells enriched from blood (not recorded which). This clonotype was obtained from a woman in her thirties with acute COVID-19. The J gene is TRBJ2-1, the V gene TRBV6-2 or TRBV6-3; D perhaps matches TRBD2 (6 bases). CDR3 coding DNA: TGTGCCAGCAGTTACGCCGCGGTTAGCGGCTACAATGAGCAGTTCTTC. Translated: CASSYAAVSGYNEQFF.